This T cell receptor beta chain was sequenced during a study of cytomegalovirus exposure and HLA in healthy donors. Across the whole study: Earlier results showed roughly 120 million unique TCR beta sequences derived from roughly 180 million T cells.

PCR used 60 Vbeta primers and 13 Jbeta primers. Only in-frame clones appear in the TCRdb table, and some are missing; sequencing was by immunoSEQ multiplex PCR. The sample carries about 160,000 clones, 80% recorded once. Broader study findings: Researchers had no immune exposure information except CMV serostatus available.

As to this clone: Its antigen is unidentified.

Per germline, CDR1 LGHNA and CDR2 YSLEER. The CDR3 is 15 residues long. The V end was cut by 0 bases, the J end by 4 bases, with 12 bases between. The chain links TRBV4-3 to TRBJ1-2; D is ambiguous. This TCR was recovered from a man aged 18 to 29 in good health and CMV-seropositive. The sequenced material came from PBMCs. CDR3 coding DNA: TGCGCCAGCAGCCAAGATCTCGTACAGATCTATGGCTACACCTTC. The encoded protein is CASSQDLVQIYGYTF.